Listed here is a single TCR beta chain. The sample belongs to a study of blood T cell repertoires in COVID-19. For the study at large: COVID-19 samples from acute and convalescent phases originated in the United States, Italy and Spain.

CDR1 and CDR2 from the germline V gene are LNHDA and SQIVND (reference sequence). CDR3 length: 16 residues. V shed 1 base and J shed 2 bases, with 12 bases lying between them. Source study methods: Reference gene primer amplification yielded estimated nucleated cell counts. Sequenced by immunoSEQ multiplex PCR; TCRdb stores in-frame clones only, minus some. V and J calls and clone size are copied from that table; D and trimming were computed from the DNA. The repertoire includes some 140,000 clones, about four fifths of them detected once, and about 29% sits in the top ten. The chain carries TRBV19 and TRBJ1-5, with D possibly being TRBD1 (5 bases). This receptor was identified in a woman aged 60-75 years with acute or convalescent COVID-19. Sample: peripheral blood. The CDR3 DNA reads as TGTGCCAGTAGTATAGGGGCAGGGTGGGGCAATCAGCCCCAGCATTTT. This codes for CASSIGAGWGNQPQHF.